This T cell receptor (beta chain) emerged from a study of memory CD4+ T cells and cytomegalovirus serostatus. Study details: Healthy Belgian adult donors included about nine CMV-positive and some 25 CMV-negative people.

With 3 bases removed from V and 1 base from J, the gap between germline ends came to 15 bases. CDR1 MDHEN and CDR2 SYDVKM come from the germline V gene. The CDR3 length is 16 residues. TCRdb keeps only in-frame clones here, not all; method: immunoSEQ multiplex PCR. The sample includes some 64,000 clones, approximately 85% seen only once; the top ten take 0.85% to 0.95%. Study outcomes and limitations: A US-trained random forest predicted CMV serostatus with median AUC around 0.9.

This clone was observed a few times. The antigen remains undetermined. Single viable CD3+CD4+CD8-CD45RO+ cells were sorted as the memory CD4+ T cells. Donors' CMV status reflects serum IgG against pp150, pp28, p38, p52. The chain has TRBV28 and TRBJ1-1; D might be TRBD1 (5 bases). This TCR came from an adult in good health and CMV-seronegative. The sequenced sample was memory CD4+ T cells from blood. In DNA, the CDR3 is TGTGCCAGCAGTTTGTCCTGGTCGGGGGGGAACACTGAAGCTTTCTTT. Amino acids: CASSLSWSGGNTEAFF. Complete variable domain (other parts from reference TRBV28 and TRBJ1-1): DVKVTQSSRYLVKRTGEKVFLECVQDMDHENMFWYRQDPGLGLRLIYFSYDVKMKEKGDIPEGYSVSREKKERFSLILESASTNQTSMYLCASSLSWSGGNTEAFFGQGTRLTVV.